The next 32 T cell receptor beta chains were all read from a single sample in a study of PD-L1 blockade in urothelial cancer (dated by TCRdb to 2015 to 2018). Preparation of the library involved the immunoSEQ multiplex PCR assay. TCRdb re-hosts the immuneACCESS table, in-frame sequences only. Its copies lack some clones; in the studies checked, an unresolved V gene accounts for under half of them, and the cause for the rest is not known. The sample table shows about 120,000 clones, and around 89% are seen once. The ten largest account for around 1.7% of the sample. The sample's time point label, in plain terms: peripheral blood 6 weeks after treatment start. The material was PBMCs, obtained around atezolizumab (anti-PD-L1) treatment. The origin of the receptors is a man aged 60 to 75 with urothelial cancer.

The genes are TRBV14 and TRBJ1-2, with TRBD1 matching 7 bases. The CDR3 totals 13 residues. Per the germline V gene, CDR1 is SGHDN and CDR2 is FVKESK. J lost 3 bases, V lost 3 bases, and 1 base had no gene match. The CDR3, as DNA: TGTGCCAGCAGCCATGGGACAGACTATGGCTACACCTTC. Protein product: CASSHGTDYGYTF.

The chain joins TRBV18 to TRBJ2-4; 10 bases are a match to TRBD2. The germline CDR1 and CDR2 sequences are KGHSH and LQKENI. After removal of 1 base from V and 0 bases from J, the junction contained 3 bases not matched to a gene. This CDR3 is built from 17 residues. The CDR3 loop is CASSPLAGGQAKNIQYF. Here the CDR3 DNA reads TGTGCCAGCTCACCACTAGCGGGGGGCCAAGCCAAAAACATTCAGTACTTC.

The J gene is TRBJ2-2, the V gene TRBV9; perhaps TRBD2 as D (6 bases). The V end lost 4 bases, the J end lost 5 bases, and 12 bases lay between the germline ends. The CDR3 runs to 14 residues. Germline V gene sequence: CDR1 SGDLS, CDR2 YYNGEE. CDR3 residues: CASSPGDTTGELFF. The CDR3 region has the DNA TGTGCCAGCAGCCCGGGAGACACGACCGGGGAGCTGTTTTTT.

The chain links TRBV28 to TRBJ1-1; a possible D gene is TRBD1 (5 bases). From germline, CDR1 is MDHEN and CDR2 SYDVKM. Trimming took off 4 bases at V and 10 bases at J, with 13 bases between the two ends. The length of the CDR3 is 12 residues. CDR3 sequence: CASSWAGVGAFF. The CDR3 region has the DNA TGTGCCAGCAGTTGGGCGGGGGTGGGAGCTTTCTTT.

This chain uses TRBV10-3 with TRBJ2-7; TRBD1 aligns across 8 bases. V was pared by 5 bases and J by 5 bases, with 5 bases of the junction left unmatched. This CDR3 spans 13 amino acids. Germline V gives CDR1 ENHRY, CDR2 SYGVKD. CDR3 sequence reads: CAISPGQGNEQYF. The CDR3 DNA sequence: TGTGCCATCAGTCCCGGACAGGGAAACGAGCAGTACTTC.

The chain couples TRBV19 to TRBJ2-2; 9 nucleotides match TRBD1. CDR1 and CDR2 (germline): LNHDA, SQIVND (reference sequence). The CDR3 has 16 amino acids. Trimming cost V 3 bases and J 7 bases; bases outside gene matches: 9. The CDR3 loop is CASSMGQGYLGGELFF. CDR3 in DNA: TGTGCCAGTAGTATGGGACAGGGATACTTAGGCGGGGAGCTGTTTTTT.

The chain joins TRBV28 to TRBJ2-1, with no clear D. V was clipped by 3 bases and J by 7 bases, with 7 bases between them. The CDR3 runs to 12 residues. Germline values: CDR1 MDHEN, CDR2 SYDVKM. The DNA for the CDR3 is TGTGCCAGCAGTTTGGTAGCAAATGAGCAGTTCTTC. Protein sequence: CASSLVANEQFF.

The gene calls are TRBV9 and TRBJ2-3, with D uncertain. The V gene's germline CDR1 is SGDLS and CDR2 YYNGEE. This CDR3 has 12 residues. V gave up 4 bases and J gave up 6 bases, with 9 bases separating them. The CDR3 sequence: CASSSHGDTQYF. The CDR3 nucleotides read TGTGCCAGCAGCTCCCACGGGGATACGCAGTATTTT.

V and J are TRBV27 and TRBJ2-3; 8 bases map to TRBD2. V lost 4 bases, J lost 4 bases, and 7 bases stayed unmatched. This CDR3 region has 15 residues. Germline CDR1 is MNHEY and CDR2 is SMNVEV (reference sequence). The CDR3 nucleotides read TGTGCCAGCAGTTCCGGGAGGGCCTGGGCAGATACGCAGTATTTT. Translated: CASSSGRAWADTQYF.

The rearrangement links TRBV14 to TRBJ2-7; 7 bases map to TRBD1. V lost 1 base, J lost 3 bases, and 9 bases stayed unmatched. The V gene's germline CDR1 is SGHDN and CDR2 FVKESK. CDR3 length: 16 amino acids. CDR3 bases: TGTGCCAGCAGCCAAGTGGGACAGAGCCTAAGCTACGAGCAGTACTTC. It is translated as CASSQVGQSLSYEQYF.

The V gene is TRBV21-1, the J gene TRBJ2-7; the table's TRBD2 call for D was not verified on the DNA. TRBV21-1 is a documented pseudogene. This CDR3 has 15 residues. CDR3 protein: CASSKGRGFTYEQYF. CDR3 sequence (DNA): TGTGCCAGCAGCAAAGGGCGGGGATTCACCTACGAGCAGTACTTC.

The chain couples TRBV30 to TRBJ1-2; D is ambiguous. The CDR3 length is 13 residues. Germline loops: CDR1 GTSNPN, CDR2 SVGIG (reference sequence). The V and J ends lost 1 base and 1 base respectively, with 7 bases between them. CDR3 in DNA: TGTGCCTGGAGTGGCCGGTTTAACTATGGCTACACCTTC. Protein: CAWSGRFNYGYTF.

The chain is built from TRBV6-1 and TRBJ2-3; D is unclear. CDR1 is MNHNS and CDR2 is SASEGT in the germline V gene. The germline V and J ends were trimmed by 0 bases and 14 bases, with 15 bases remaining between them. CDR3 length: 13 amino acids. This CDR3 reads CASSEAVRPNPYF. In DNA form, the CDR3 reads TGTGCCAGCAGTGAAGCCGTCAGGCCTAATCCGTATTTT.

This rearrangement joins TRBV5-6 to TRBJ2-3; TRBD2 might be the D (7 bases). V lost 4 bases and J 6 bases, leaving 18 bases between the germline ends. The length of the CDR3 is 15 residues. From germline, CDR1 is SGHDT and CDR2 YYEEEE. The CDR3 DNA is TGTGCCAGCAGCAGCGGGACGAAAAGGGGGGATACGCAGTATTTT. This translates into CASSSGTKRGDTQYF.

The chain links TRBV2 to TRBJ1-5; 8 nucleotides agree with TRBD1. The CDR3 sequence is 14 residues long. The V and J ends lost 5 bases and 4 bases, in that order; junction bases with no gene match: 4. CDR1 and CDR2 (germline): SNHLY, FYNNEI. The DNA for the CDR3 is TGTGCCAGCAGTCAGGACAGGGTAAATCAGCCCCAGCATTTT. Translating it yields CASSQDRVNQPQHF.

The gene calls are TRBV27 and TRBJ1-2; TRBD1 matches at 10 bases. Trimming cost V 9 bases and J 1 base; bases outside gene matches: 8. The germline gives CDR1 MNHEY, CDR2 SMNVEV (reference sequence). This CDR3 is 15 amino acids long. CDR3 protein: CASRAGTGVNYGYTF. In DNA form, the CDR3 reads TGTGCCAGTAGAGCTGGGACAGGGGTTAACTATGGCTACACCTTC.

The chain is built from TRBV19 and TRBJ2-5; the match to TRBD2 covers 9 bases. Germline CDR1 LNHDA, CDR2 SQIVND (reference sequence). The CDR3 is 15 amino acids. The ends lost 2 bases at V and 3 bases at J; junction bases unmatched: 4. The DNA for the CDR3 is TGTGCCAGTAGTATAACAATAGCGGGGGAAGAGACCCAGTACTTC. Translated, it gives CASSITIAGEETQYF.

The chain combines TRBV7-2 with TRBJ2-7; tentative D call: TRBD2 (5 bases). CDR1 and CDR2 (germline): SGHTA, FQGNSA. The CDR3 runs 15 residues. V lost 2 bases to trimming and J lost 3 bases, with 14 bases between them. The CDR3 sequence: CASSLSRLASYEQYF. Written as DNA, the CDR3 is TGTGCCAGCAGCTTATCGCGGCTAGCTAGCTACGAGCAGTACTTC.

V usage is TRBV2 and J usage is TRBJ2-3; TRBD1 matches at 10 bases. There are 14 residues in the CDR3. Germline-derived CDR1 and CDR2 are SNHLY and FYNNEI. The V and J ends lost 4 bases and 5 bases, in that order; junction bases with no gene match: 3. The CDR3: CASSGQGAGDTQYF. CDR3 nucleotide sequence: TGTGCCAGCAGTGGACAGGGGGCTGGAGATACGCAGTATTTT.

This clone was found once. The CDR3 reads CASSISGGPYNEQFF. The CDR3 region has the DNA TGTGCCAGTAGTATCTCGGGGGGGCCCTACAATGAGCAGTTCTTC. The rearrangement uses TRBV19 and TRBJ2-1, with 8 bases lining up with TRBD2. J was trimmed by 2 bases and V by 3 bases; bases with no gene match: 3. The CDR3 has 15 residues. CDR1 LNHDA and CDR2 SQIVND come from the germline V gene (reference sequence).

The chain carries TRBV2 and TRBJ2-3; 11 nucleotides match TRBD2. CDR1 and CDR2 (germline): SNHLY, FYNNEI. With V trimmed by 7 bases and J by 5 bases, 8 bases remained unmatched. The CDR3 spans 15 residues. CDR3 nucleotide sequence: TGTGCCAGCAATAGCCTAGCGGGGGGAATAGATACGCAGTATTTT. Residues: CASNSLAGGIDTQYF. Filled out from reference TRBV2 and TRBJ2-3, the complete variable domain reads EPEVTQTPSHQVTQMGQEVILRCVPISNHLYFYWYRQILGQKVEFLVSFYNNEISEKSEIFDDQFSVERPDGSNFTLKIRSTKLEDSAMYFCASNSLAGGIDTQYFGPGTRLTVL.

The rearrangement links TRBV7-2 to TRBJ2-7; 12 bases fit TRBD1. V lost 1 base and J lost 5; bases outside the gene matches: 3. The CDR3 loop spans 15 amino acids. Germline-derived CDR1 and CDR2 are SGHTA and FQGNSA. Written as DNA, the CDR3 is TGTGCCAGCAGCTTAGTGGGGACAGGGGGCCACGAGCAGTACTTC. It translates to CASSLVGTGGHEQYF.

This clone was seen only once. The chain recombines TRBV28 with TRBJ1-1; no clear D. Germline lookup yields CDR1 MDHEN and CDR2 SYDVKM. V lost 11 bases and J 1 base, leaving 14 bases between the germline ends. The CDR3 runs to 13 residues. The CDR3 region is CACHSHQNTEAFF. The CDR3 nucleotides read TGTGCCTGCCATAGTCACCAGAACACTGAAGCTTTCTTT.

The rearrangement uses TRBV6-6 and TRBJ2-7; a weak D match, TRBD1 (6 bases). Trimming pared 7 bases from V and 1 base from J, leaving 14 bases between. The CDR3 is 14 amino acids. From germline, CDR1 is MNHNY and CDR2 SVGAGI (reference sequence). The CDR3 DNA is TGTGCCAGCACCCTGGACAGAAAGTCCTACGAGCAGTACTTC. Protein sequence: CASTLDRKSYEQYF.

The chain couples TRBV6-5 to TRBJ1-1, with 9 bases that match TRBD1. Germline V gene lookup returns CDR1 MNHEY and CDR2 SVGAGI. The V and J ends lost 5 bases and 3 bases, in that order; junction bases with no gene match: 4. The CDR3 has 14 amino acids. In nucleotides, the CDR3 is TGTGCCAGCAGTGGAAGGACAGGGGACACTGAAGCTTTCTTT. Translated: CASSGRTGDTEAFF.

The V gene is TRBV7-9, the J gene TRBJ2-1, with D maybe TRBD2 (6 bases). Germline assignment: CDR1 SEHNR and CDR2 FQNEAQ (reference sequence). Trimming took off 5 bases at V and 3 bases at J, with 20 bases between the two ends. There are 17 residues in the CDR3. The CDR3 sequence: CASSPGTLGRYYNEQFF. CDR3 coding DNA: TGTGCCAGCAGCCCAGGAACTTTGGGGAGGTACTACAATGAGCAGTTCTTC.

The CDR3 DNA sequence: TGTGCCAGCAGCTTGGCAGGGTCTAACTATGGCTACACCTTC. Translation gives CASSLAGSNYGYTF. The rearrangement joins TRBV7-9 to TRBJ1-2; possibly TRBD1 for D (5 bases). The V and J ends lost 3 bases and 0 bases respectively, with 8 bases between them. The CDR3 spans 14 residues. Germline V gene data show CDR1 as SEHNR and CDR2 as FQNEAQ (reference sequence).

CDR3 nucleotides: TGTGCCAGCAGACAGGGGATAGATACGCAGTATTTT. Translating it yields CASRQGIDTQYF. The chain links TRBV28 to TRBJ2-3; TRBD1 agrees at 7 bases. Germline V gives CDR1 MDHEN, CDR2 SYDVKM. This CDR3 has 12 residues. The V segment lost 6 bases and the J segment 5 bases; nucleotides outside the gene matches: 2.

This chain joins TRBV9 and TRBJ1-3, with D perhaps matching TRBD1 (6 bases). The CDR3 consists of 17 residues. The V gene lost 0 bases and the J gene lost 0 bases, with 13 bases spanning the gap. CDR1 and CDR2 from the germline V gene are SGDLS and YYNGEE. In DNA form, the CDR3 reads TGTGCCAGCAGCGTAGGTGGGACACCGAGCTCTGGAAACACCATATATTTT. As protein: CASSVGGTPSSGNTIYF. Combining the CDR3 with reference TRBV9 and TRBJ1-3 gives the whole variable domain DSGVTQTPKHLITATGQRVTLRCSPRSGDLSVYWYQQSLDQGLQFLIQYYNGEERAKGNILERFSAQQFPDLHSELNLSSLELGDSALYFCASSVGGTPSSGNTIYFGEGSWLTVV.

V usage is TRBV4-2 and J usage is TRBJ1-4; D perhaps matches TRBD1 (5 bases). The V end lost 0 bases, the J end lost 7 bases, and 21 bases lay between the germline ends. This CDR3 spans 18 amino acids. Germline values: CDR1 LGHNA, CDR2 YNFKEQ. Here the CDR3 reads CASSQETLRSLGGEKLFF. Written as DNA, the CDR3 is TGTGCCAGCAGCCAAGAAACCTTACGGTCTCTCGGGGGTGAAAAACTGTTTTTT.

The rearrangement uses TRBV18 and TRBJ2-1, with D unclear. Germline V CDR1 and CDR2: KGHSH, LQKENI. Trimming removed 3 bases at V and 8 bases at J, with 23 bases between. The CDR3 covers 17 residues. As DNA, the CDR3 is TGTGCCAGCTCACCCCGGATCGTAGCCCTCGAGCTGGATGAGCAGTTCTTC. Protein sequence: CASSPRIVALELDEQFF.

The chain employs TRBV29-1 and TRBJ2-5; D perhaps matches TRBD2 (6 bases). CDR1 is SQVTM, CDR2 ANQGSEA, per germline. This CDR3 spans 12 amino acids. With 5 bases removed from V and 7 bases from J, the gap between germline ends came to 14 bases. The CDR3 protein is CSVSEGRWTQYF. DNA of the CDR3: TGCAGCGTTTCAGAGGGGAGGTGGACCCAGTACTTC.